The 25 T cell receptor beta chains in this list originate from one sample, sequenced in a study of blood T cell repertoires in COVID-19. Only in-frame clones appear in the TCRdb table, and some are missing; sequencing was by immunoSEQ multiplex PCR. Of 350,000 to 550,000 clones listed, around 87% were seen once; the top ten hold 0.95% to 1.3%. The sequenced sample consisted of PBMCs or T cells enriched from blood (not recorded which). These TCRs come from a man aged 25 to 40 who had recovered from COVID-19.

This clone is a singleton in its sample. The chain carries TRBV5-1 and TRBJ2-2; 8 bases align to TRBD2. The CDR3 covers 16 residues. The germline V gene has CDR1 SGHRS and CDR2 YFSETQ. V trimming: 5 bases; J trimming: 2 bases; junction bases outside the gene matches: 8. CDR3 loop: CASSLTSGLNTGELFF. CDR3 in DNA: TGCGCCAGCAGTCTTACTAGCGGACTAAACACCGGGGAGCTGTTTTTT.

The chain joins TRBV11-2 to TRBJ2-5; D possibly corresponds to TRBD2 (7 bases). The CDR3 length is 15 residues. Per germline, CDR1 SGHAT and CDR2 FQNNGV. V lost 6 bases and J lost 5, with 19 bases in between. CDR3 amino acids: CASRFSWEGDETQYF. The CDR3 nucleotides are TGTGCCAGCAGGTTTTCGTGGGAGGGGGATGAGACCCAGTACTTC.

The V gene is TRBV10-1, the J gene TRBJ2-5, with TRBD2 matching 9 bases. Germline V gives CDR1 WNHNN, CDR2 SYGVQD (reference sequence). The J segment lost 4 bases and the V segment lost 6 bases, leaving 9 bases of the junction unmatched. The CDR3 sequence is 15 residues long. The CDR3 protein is CASRTSGVGGETQYF. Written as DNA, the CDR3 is TGCGCCAGCAGGACTAGCGGAGTGGGTGGAGAGACCCAGTACTTC.

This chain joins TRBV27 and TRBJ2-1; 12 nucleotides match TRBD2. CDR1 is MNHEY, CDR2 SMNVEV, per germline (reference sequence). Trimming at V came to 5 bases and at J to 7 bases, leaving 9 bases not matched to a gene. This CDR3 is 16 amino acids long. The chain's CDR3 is CASSPSSGRASNEQFF. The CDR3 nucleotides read TGTGCCAGCAGTCCCTCTAGCGGGAGGGCCTCGAATGAGCAGTTCTTC.

The CDR3 DNA reads TGTGCCAGCAGCTTATTCCGGGACAGCTACGAGAGGCAGTACTTC. Translation gives CASSLFRDSYERQYF. The gene calls are TRBV11-2 and TRBJ2-7; 7 bases fit TRBD1. Germline values: CDR1 SGHAT, CDR2 FQNNGV. J gave up 9 bases and V 2 bases, and 13 bases lay outside the gene matches. CDR3 length equals 15 residues.

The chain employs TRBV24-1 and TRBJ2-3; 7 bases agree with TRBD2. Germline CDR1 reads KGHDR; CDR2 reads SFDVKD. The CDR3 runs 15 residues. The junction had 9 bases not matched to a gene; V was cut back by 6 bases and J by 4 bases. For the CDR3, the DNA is TGTGCCACCAGTCTCACCAGCGGGACCCCAGATACGCAGTATTTT. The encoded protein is CATSLTSGTPDTQYF.

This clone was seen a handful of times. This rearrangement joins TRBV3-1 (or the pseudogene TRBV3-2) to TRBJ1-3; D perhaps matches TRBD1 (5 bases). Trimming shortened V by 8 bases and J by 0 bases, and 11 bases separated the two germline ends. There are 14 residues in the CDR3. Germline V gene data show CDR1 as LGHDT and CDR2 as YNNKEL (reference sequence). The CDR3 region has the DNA TGTGCCAGCCGGGACTCAGACTCTGGAAACACCATATATTTT. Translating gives CASRDSDSGNTIYF.

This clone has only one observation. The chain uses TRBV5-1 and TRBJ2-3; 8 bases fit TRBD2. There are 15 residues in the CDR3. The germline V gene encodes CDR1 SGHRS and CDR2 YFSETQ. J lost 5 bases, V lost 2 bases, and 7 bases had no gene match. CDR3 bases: TGCGCCAGCAGCTTCTCGGGAGGGGATGGAGATACGCAGTATTTT. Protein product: CASSFSGGDGDTQYF. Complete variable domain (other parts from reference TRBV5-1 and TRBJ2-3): KAGVTQTPRYLIKTRGQQVTLSCSPISGHRSVSWYQQTPGQGLQFLFEYFSETQRNKGNFPGRFSGRQFSNSRSEMNVSTLELGDSALYLCASSFSGGDGDTQYFGPGTRLTVL.

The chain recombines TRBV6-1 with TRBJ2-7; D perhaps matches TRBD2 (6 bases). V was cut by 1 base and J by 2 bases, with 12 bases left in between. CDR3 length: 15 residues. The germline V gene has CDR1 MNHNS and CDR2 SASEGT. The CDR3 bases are TGTGCCAGCAGTGAAGGGGGACTTGCCACCTACGAGCAGTACTTC. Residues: CASSEGGLATYEQYF.

CDR3 bases: TGTGCCACCAGTGATTTCACTGGAAACACCATATATTTT. Translation gives CATSDFTGNTIYF. The genes are TRBV24-1 and TRBJ1-3; D is unresolved. Trimming left V 1 base short and J 2 bases short, with 2 bases between. Germline CDR1 is KGHDR and CDR2 is SFDVKD. CDR3 length: 13 residues.

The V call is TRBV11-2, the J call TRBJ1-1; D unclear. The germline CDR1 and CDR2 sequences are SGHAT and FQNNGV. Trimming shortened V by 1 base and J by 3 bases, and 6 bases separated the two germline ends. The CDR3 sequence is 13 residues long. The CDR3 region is CASSLVPYTEAFF. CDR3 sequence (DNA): TGTGCCAGCAGCTTAGTCCCCTACACTGAAGCTTTCTTT.

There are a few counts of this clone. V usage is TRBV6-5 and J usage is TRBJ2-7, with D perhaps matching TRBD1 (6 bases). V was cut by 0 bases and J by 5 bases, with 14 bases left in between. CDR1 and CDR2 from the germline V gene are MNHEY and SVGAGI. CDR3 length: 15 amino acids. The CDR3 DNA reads TGTGCCAGCAGTTACTCGTCAGGGTGGGACAACGAGCAGTACTTC. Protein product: CASSYSSGWDNEQYF.

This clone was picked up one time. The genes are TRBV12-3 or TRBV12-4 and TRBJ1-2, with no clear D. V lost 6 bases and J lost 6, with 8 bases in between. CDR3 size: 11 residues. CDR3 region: CASRAEDGYTF. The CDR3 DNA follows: TGTGCCAGCAGGGCAGAGGATGGCTACACCTTC.

The CDR3 nucleotides read TGTGCCAGCAGTCTCTATTTCGACGAGCAGTACTTC. Amino acids: CASSLYFDEQYF. The V call is TRBV28, the J call TRBJ2-7; D is uncertain. Germline CDR1 MDHEN, CDR2 SYDVKM. The CDR3 totals 12 residues. The V end lost 5 bases, the J end lost 5 bases, and 10 bases lay between the germline ends.

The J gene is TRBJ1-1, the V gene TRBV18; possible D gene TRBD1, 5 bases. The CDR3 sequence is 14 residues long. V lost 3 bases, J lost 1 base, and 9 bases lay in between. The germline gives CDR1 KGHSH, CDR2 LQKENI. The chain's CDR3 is CASSPGGTNTEAFF. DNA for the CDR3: TGTGCCAGCTCACCCGGGGGAACGAACACTGAAGCTTTCTTT.

The CDR3, as DNA: TGTGCCAGCAGTCAGGACAGGGGAGGCTACGAGCAGTACTTC. Residues: CASSQDRGGYEQYF. V is TRBV27 and J is TRBJ2-7; 9 bases map to TRBD1. The germline V gene has CDR1 MNHEY and CDR2 SMNVEV (reference sequence). The V segment lost 5 bases and the J segment 3 bases; nucleotides outside the gene matches: 5. The CDR3 consists of 14 residues.

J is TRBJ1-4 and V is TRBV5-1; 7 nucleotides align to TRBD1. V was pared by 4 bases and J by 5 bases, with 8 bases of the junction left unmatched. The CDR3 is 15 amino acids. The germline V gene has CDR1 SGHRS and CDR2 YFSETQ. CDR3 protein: CASSTGEVRNEKLFF. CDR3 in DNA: TGCGCCAGCAGCACAGGGGAGGTCAGAAATGAAAAACTGTTTTTT. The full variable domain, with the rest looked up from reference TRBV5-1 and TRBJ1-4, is KAGVTQTPRYLIKTRGQQVTLSCSPISGHRSVSWYQQTPGQGLQFLFEYFSETQRNKGNFPGRFSGRQFSNSRSEMNVSTLELGDSALYLCASSTGEVRNEKLFFGSGTQLSVL.

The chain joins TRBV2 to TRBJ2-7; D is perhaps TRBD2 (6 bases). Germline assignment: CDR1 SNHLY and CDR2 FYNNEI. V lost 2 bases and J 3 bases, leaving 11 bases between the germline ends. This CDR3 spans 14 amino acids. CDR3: CASSERRGYYEQYF. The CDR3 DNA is TGTGCCAGCAGTGAAAGACGGGGGTACTACGAGCAGTACTTC.

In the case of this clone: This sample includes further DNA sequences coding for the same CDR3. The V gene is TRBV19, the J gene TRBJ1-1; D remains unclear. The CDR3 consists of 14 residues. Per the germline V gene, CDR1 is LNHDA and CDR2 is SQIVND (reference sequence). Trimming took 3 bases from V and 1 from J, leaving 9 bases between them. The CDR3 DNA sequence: TGTGCCAGTAGTATTGGGCGGGGGAACACTGAAGCTTTCTTT. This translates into CASSIGRGNTEAFF.

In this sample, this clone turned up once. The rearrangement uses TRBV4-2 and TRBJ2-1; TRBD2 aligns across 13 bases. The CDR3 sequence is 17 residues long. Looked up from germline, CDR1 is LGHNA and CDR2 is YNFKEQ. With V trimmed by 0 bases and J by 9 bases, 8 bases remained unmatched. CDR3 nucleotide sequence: TGTGCCAGCAGCCAAGAAAAGACTAGCGGGGGGTTGGGTGAGCAGTTCTTC. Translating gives CASSQEKTSGGLGEQFF.

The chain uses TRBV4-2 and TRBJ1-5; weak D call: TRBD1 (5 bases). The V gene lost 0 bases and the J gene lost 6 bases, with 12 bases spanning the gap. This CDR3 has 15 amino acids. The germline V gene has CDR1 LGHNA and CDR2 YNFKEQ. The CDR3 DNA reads TGTGCCAGCAGCCAAGATTTCGGGGGGGGTCAGCCCCAGCATTTT. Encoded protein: CASSQDFGGGQPQHF.

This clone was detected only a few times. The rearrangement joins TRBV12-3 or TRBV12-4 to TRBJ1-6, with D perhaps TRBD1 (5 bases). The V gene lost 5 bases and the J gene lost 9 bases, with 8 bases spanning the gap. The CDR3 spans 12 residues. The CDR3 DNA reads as TGTGCCAGCAGTGGGGGGTTTTCACCCCTCCACTTT. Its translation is CASSGGFSPLHF.

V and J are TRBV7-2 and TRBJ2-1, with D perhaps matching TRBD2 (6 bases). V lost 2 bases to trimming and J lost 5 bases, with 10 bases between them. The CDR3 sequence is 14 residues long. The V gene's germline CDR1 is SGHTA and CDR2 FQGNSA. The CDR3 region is CASSLRRGNNEQFF. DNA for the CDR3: TGTGCCAGCAGCTTAAGGCGGGGAAACAATGAGCAGTTCTTC. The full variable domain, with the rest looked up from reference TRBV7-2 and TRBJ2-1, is GAGVSQSPSNKVTEKGKDVELRCDPISGHTALYWYRQSLGQGLEFLIYFQGNSAPDKSGLPSDRFSAERTGGSVSTLTIQRTQQEDSAVYLCASSLRRGNNEQFFGPGTRLTVL.

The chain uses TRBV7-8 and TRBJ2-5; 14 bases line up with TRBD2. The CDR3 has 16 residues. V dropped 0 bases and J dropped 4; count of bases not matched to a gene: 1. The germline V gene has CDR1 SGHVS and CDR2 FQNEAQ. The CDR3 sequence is CASSLAGLAGAETQYF. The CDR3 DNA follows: TGTGCCAGCAGCTTAGCGGGACTAGCGGGAGCAGAGACCCAGTACTTC.

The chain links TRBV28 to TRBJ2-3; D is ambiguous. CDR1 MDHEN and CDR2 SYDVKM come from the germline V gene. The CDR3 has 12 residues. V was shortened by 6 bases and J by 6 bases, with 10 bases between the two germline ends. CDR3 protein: CASSVNLDTQYF. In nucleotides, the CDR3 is TGTGCCAGCAGCGTTAATCTGGATACGCAGTATTTT.